The 19 T cell receptor beta chains given below trace back to one sample, sequenced in a study of blood T cell repertoires in COVID-19 (TCRdb year 2020). Libraries were prepared through the immunoSEQ multiplex PCR assay. The source is immuneACCESS, and TCRdb retained only in-frame sequences with V and J called. Part of the clones is not carried over; for the studies checked, unresolved V genes explain less than half of this, and the remainder is unexplained. This sample is represented by 300,000 to 450,000 clones; around 87% of them were singletons. The top ten clonotypes cover 1.3% of the sample. Sequences were obtained from PBMCs or T cells enriched from blood (not recorded which). All receptors derive from a man aged 30 to 45 who had recovered from COVID-19.

This clone was seen more than once but under ten times. This chain's CDR3 is CASRAGKGPHTGELFF. Written as DNA, the CDR3 is TGCGCCAGCAGGGCGGGGAAGGGGCCGCACACCGGGGAGCTGTTTTTT. This rearrangement joins TRBV10-2 to TRBJ2-2, with D tentatively TRBD2 (6 bases). Trimming cost V 6 bases and J 3 bases, with 17 bases left between them. CDR3 length equals 16 residues. Per the germline V gene, CDR1 is WSHSY and CDR2 is SAAADI.

The V call is TRBV19, the J call TRBJ1-1, with D tentatively TRBD1 (6 bases). CDR3 length: 15 amino acids. With 4 bases removed from V and 4 bases from J, the gap between germline ends came to 16 bases. CDR1 LNHDA and CDR2 SQIVND come from the germline V gene (reference sequence). This CDR3 is CASSTPQGAPTEAFF. CDR3 nucleotide sequence: TGTGCCAGTAGTACCCCACAGGGAGCCCCCACTGAAGCTTTCTTT.

V gene TRBV15 combines with J gene TRBJ1-5; 8 bases align to TRBD1. After removal of 3 bases from V and 7 bases from J, the junction contained 5 bases not matched to a gene. The CDR3 has 14 residues. CDR1 is LNHNV, CDR2 YYDKDF, per germline (reference sequence). In DNA form, the CDR3 reads TGTGCCACCAGCAGGGGACAGGCGAAGCAGCCCCAGCATTTT. It translates to CATSRGQAKQPQHF. Filled out from reference TRBV15 and TRBJ1-5, the complete variable domain reads DAMVIQNPRYQVTQFGKPVTLSCSQTLNHNVMYWYQQKSSQAPKLLFHYYDKDFNNEADTPDNFQSRRPNTSFCFLDIRSPGLGDTAMYLCATSRGQAKQPQHFGDGTRLSIL.

This chain connects TRBV11-2 to TRBJ1-6; 7 bases are a match to TRBD1. Germline V gene lookup returns CDR1 SGHAT and CDR2 FQNNGV. V lost 0 bases to trimming and J lost 14 bases; unmatched junction nucleotides: 7. CDR3 length equals 14 residues. The DNA for the CDR3 is TGTGCCAGCAGCTTAGATCCTTCGACAGGGACCCTCCACTTT. Protein sequence: CASSLDPSTGTLHF.

This chain connects TRBV11-1 to TRBJ1-4, with D possibly being TRBD1 (5 bases). CDR3 length equals 13 residues. Trimming cost V 4 bases and J 7 bases, with 10 bases left between them. Germline assignment: CDR1 SGHAT and CDR2 FQDESV (reference sequence). The CDR3 coding sequence is TGTGCCAGCAGCTCGTCGACAGTTGAAAAACTGTTTTTT. The encoded protein is CASSSSTVEKLFF.

This rearrangement joins TRBV4-1 to TRBJ1-1; 9 nucleotides agree with TRBD1. This CDR3 is built from 16 residues. V lost 4 bases and J lost 3; bases outside the gene matches: 9. CDR1 and CDR2 from the germline V gene are MGHRA and YSYEKL. CDR3 loop: CASSLRTGGADTEAFF. DNA for the CDR3: TGCGCCAGCAGCCTCCGCACAGGGGGCGCCGACACTGAAGCTTTCTTT.

The rearrangement links TRBV15 to TRBJ1-3, with D hard to call. V shed 0 bases and J shed 3 bases, with 9 bases lying between them. The CDR3 length is 15 residues. Germline V gene sequence: CDR1 LNHNV, CDR2 YYDKDF (reference sequence). CDR3 coding DNA: TGTGCCACCAGCAGAGAAAAGGGAGGTGGAAACACCATATATTTT. Its protein product is CATSREKGGGNTIYF.

The V call is TRBV7-2, the J call TRBJ2-5; weak D call: TRBD2 (7 bases). In germline, CDR1 is SGHTA, CDR2 FQGNSA. The CDR3 loop spans 15 amino acids. The ends were cut back, 7 bases at V and 5 bases at J, with 20 bases in the middle. For the CDR3, the DNA is TGTGCCAGCACCGCCGATGGGGGGGGCGGGGAGACCCAGTACTTC. This encodes CASTADGGGGETQYF.

As regards this clone: The junction departs from germline at one end; a sequencing error may be responsible. The chain combines TRBV6-1 with TRBJ1-2; TRBD1 might be the D (5 bases). The CDR3 is 12 amino acids. CDR1 and CDR2 (germline): MNHNS, SASEGT. The CDR3 DNA reads as TGTGCCAGCAGTGAAGGGGTGGGGCAAAACTTCTTC. Translation: CASSEGVGQNFF.

This chain connects TRBV9 to TRBJ2-4; 9 bases fit TRBD1. This CDR3 has 18 amino acids. Trimming took 3 bases from V and 3 from J; bases not matched to a gene: 13. Germline values: CDR1 SGDLS, CDR2 YYNGEE. The CDR3 DNA sequence: TGTGCCAGCAGCGGCAACCCGACAGGGGGTAACGACAAAAACATTCAGTACTTC. Translating gives CASSGNPTGGNDKNIQYF.

V is TRBV5-1 and J is TRBJ2-3; possibly TRBD1 for D (6 bases). The CDR3 totals 16 residues. Trimming took 0 bases from V and 3 from J, leaving 14 bases between them. Per the germline V gene, CDR1 is SGHRS and CDR2 is YFSETQ. The CDR3 sequence: CASSLAGTQGTDTQYF. In DNA form, the CDR3 reads TGCGCCAGCAGCTTGGCCGGCACCCAGGGGACAGATACGCAGTATTTT. The variable domain in full, with the rest retrieved from reference TRBV5-1 and TRBJ2-3, is KAGVTQTPRYLIKTRGQQVTLSCSPISGHRSVSWYQQTPGQGLQFLFEYFSETQRNKGNFPGRFSGRQFSNSRSEMNVSTLELGDSALYLCASSLAGTQGTDTQYFGPGTRLTVL.

This rearrangement joins TRBV2 to TRBJ1-4, with TRBD1 as a possible D gene (5 bases). CDR3 length equals 15 residues. The V and J ends lost 7 bases and 6 bases respectively, with 18 bases between them. Per the germline V gene, CDR1 is SNHLY and CDR2 is FYNNEI. In DNA, the CDR3 is TGTGCCAGCATACCCTGGGGGGTAGGGGATGAAAAACTGTTTTTT. This sequence encodes CASIPWGVGDEKLFF.

V and J are TRBV10-3 and TRBJ1-1; TRBD1 might be the D (6 bases). The CDR3 totals 15 residues. Per the germline V gene, CDR1 is ENHRY and CDR2 is SYGVKD. V lost 3 bases and J lost 2, with 13 bases in between. The CDR3 sequence is CAISERTESNTEAFF. DNA for the CDR3: TGTGCCATCAGTGAAAGGACAGAATCTAACACTGAAGCTTTCTTT.

The CDR3 reads CASSLERLGVKTQYF. CDR3 nucleotides: TGTGCCAGCAGCTTGGAGAGACTAGGGGTCAAGACCCAGTACTTC. The gene calls are TRBV5-8 and TRBJ2-5; TRBD2 might be the D (6 bases). The CDR3 loop spans 15 amino acids. V was pared by 0 bases and J by 6 bases, with 15 bases between. Looked up from germline, CDR1 is SGHTS and CDR2 is YDEGEE. The entire variable domain, with the rest obtained from reference TRBV5-8 and TRBJ2-5, is as follows: EAGVTQSPTHLIKTRGQQATLRCSPISGHTSVYWYQQALGLGLQFLLWYDEGEERNRGNFPPRFSGRQFPNYSSELNVNALELEDSALYLCASSLERLGVKTQYFGPGTRLLVL.

The chain links TRBV6-1 to TRBJ2-7; 8 bases line up with TRBD1. The length of the CDR3 is 15 residues. Germline CDR1 MNHNS, CDR2 SASEGT. J gave up 2 bases and V 2 bases, and 5 bases lay outside the gene matches. The CDR3 DNA follows: TGTGCCAGCAGTGAACTGACAGGGGTGCCCTACGAGCAGTACTTC. This gives the protein CASSELTGVPYEQYF.

This clone was counted only a few times. The chain joins TRBV4-1 to TRBJ2-3; TRBD2 aligns across 7 bases. The V and J ends lost 5 bases and 1 base, in that order; junction bases with no gene match: 6. Per the germline V gene, CDR1 is MGHRA and CDR2 is YSYEKL. This CDR3 is 15 amino acids long. CDR3 amino acids: CASSSLAGGTDTQYF. CDR3 in DNA: TGCGCCAGCAGCAGTCTCGCGGGGGGCACAGATACGCAGTATTTT.

The chain uses TRBV2 and TRBJ2-5; a possible D gene is TRBD2 (5 bases). This CDR3 is built from 16 residues. Germline V lookup: CDR1 SNHLY, CDR2 FYNNEI. V was pared by 4 bases and J by 0 bases, with 15 bases between. The DNA for the CDR3 is TGTGCCAGCAGTGGTAGCGCCCACGTGTACCAAGAGACCCAGTACTTC. Its protein is CASSGSAHVYQETQYF.

The chain uses TRBV30 and TRBJ1-5; TRBD1 matches 9 bases. With V trimmed by 2 bases and J by 7 bases, 6 bases remained unmatched. Germline CDR1 and CDR2: GTSNPN and SVGIG (reference sequence). This CDR3 region has 14 residues. The CDR3 spells CAWSYGQGKQPQHF. The DNA for the CDR3 is TGTGCCTGGAGTTATGGACAGGGGAAGCAGCCCCAGCATTTT.

CDR3 bases: TGTGCCAGTCGGGGACAGAACACTGAAGCTTTCTTT. Encoded protein: CASRGQNTEAFF. The chain combines TRBV19 with TRBJ1-1; tentatively, D is TRBD1 (6 bases). Germline V gene sequence: CDR1 LNHDA, CDR2 SQIVND (reference sequence). Trimming left V 8 bases short and J 1 base short, with 8 bases between. This CDR3 comprises 12 residues.